The 18 T cell receptor beta chains below come from one sample, sequenced in a study of PD-L1 blockade in urothelial cancer. Stated time point: pretreatment peripheral blood. Here immunoSEQ multiplex PCR was the method, and the copy in TCRdb shows in-frame clones only, minus some. This sample has around 86,000 clones; approximately 86% occur once, and the top ten carry about 6.2%. This material consisted of PBMCs, taken around atezolizumab (anti-PD-L1) treatment. These TCRs come from a man aged 40-55 years with urothelial cancer.

This chain joins TRBV7-6 and TRBJ1-3; 9 bases match TRBD1. Looked up from germline, CDR1 is SGHVS and CDR2 is FNYEAQ. V shed 1 base and J 2 bases; nucleotides not matched to a gene: 0. The CDR3 spans 15 residues. The CDR3 loop is CASSLGQGAGNTIYF. In DNA, the CDR3 is TGTGCCAGCAGCTTAGGACAGGGGGCTGGAAACACCATATATTTT.

The sample holds one count of this clone. J is TRBJ2-1 and V is TRBV18; the match to TRBD1 covers 9 bases. CDR3 length equals 16 residues. V gave up 3 bases and J gave up 6 bases; unmatched junction bases: 9. The germline V gene encodes CDR1 KGHSH and CDR2 LQKENI. For the CDR3, the DNA is TGTGCCAGCTCACCTACCCGACAGGGGGTACTCAATGAGCAGTTCTTC. It specifies CASSPTRQGVLNEQFF.

The rearrangement links TRBV19 to TRBJ2-2; 9 bases line up with TRBD1. V lost 4 bases to trimming and J lost 3 bases; unmatched junction nucleotides: 0. Germline CDR1 reads LNHDA; CDR2 reads SQIVND (reference sequence). The CDR3 has 14 residues. The DNA of the CDR3 is TGTGCCAGTAGTAGGACAGGGGACACCGGGGAGCTGTTTTTT. Translation: CASSRTGDTGELFF.

V and J are TRBV27 and TRBJ2-7; 10 bases are shared with TRBD2. The ends lost 7 bases at V and 4 bases at J; junction bases unmatched: 19. Germline V CDR1 and CDR2: MNHEY, SMNVEV (reference sequence). The CDR3 contains 18 residues. CDR3 region: CASTNLARASGGGYEQYF. CDR3 sequence (DNA): TGTGCCAGCACCAACTTGGCCAGGGCTAGCGGGGGAGGTTACGAGCAGTACTTC.

The chain is built from TRBV28 and TRBJ2-1; D perhaps matches TRBD1 (5 bases). V lost 8 bases, J lost 0 bases, and 17 bases lay in between. Germline loops: CDR1 MDHEN, CDR2 SYDVKM. This CDR3 spans 16 amino acids. CDR3 protein: CASRDTGRSSYNEQFF. The CDR3, as DNA: TGTGCCAGCCGTGATACAGGACGGAGCTCCTACAATGAGCAGTTCTTC.

V usage is TRBV18 and J usage is TRBJ1-2; 7 bases map to TRBD1. Germline V gene sequence: CDR1 KGHSH, CDR2 LQKENI. The V gene end was trimmed by 1 base and the J gene end by 3 bases; junction bases not matched to a gene: 5. The CDR3 spans 15 residues. CDR3: CASSPRQGGDYGYTF. DNA of the CDR3: TGTGCCAGCTCACCACGACAGGGCGGGGACTATGGCTACACCTTC. The variable domain in full, with the rest retrieved from reference TRBV18 and TRBJ1-2, is NAGVMQNPRHLVRRRGQEARLRCSPMKGHSHVYWYRQLPEEGLKFMVYLQKENIIDESGMPKERFSAEFPKEGPSILRIQQVVRGDSAAYFCASSPRQGGDYGYTFGSGTRLTVV.

The chain recombines TRBV28 with TRBJ1-1, with D tentatively TRBD1 (6 bases). The CDR3 is made up of 12 amino acids. Looked up from germline, CDR1 is MDHEN and CDR2 is SYDVKM. Trimming shortened V by 2 bases and J by 12 bases, and 13 bases separated the two germline ends. The CDR3 DNA is TGTGCCAGCAGTTTAACAGGGTTTCTAACTTTCTTT. Residues: CASSLTGFLTFF.

The rearrangement uses TRBV6-5 and TRBJ2-3; 9 positions match TRBD1. V lost 5 bases, J lost 3 bases, and 6 bases stayed unmatched. The CDR3 is made up of 15 amino acids. The germline CDR1 and CDR2 sequences are MNHEY and SVGAGI. The CDR3 DNA follows: TGTGCCAGCAGTGGGACAGGGTTGTTGACAGATACGCAGTATTTT. This translates into CASSGTGLLTDTQYF.

The chain couples TRBV7-9 to TRBJ2-5, with 7 bases lining up with TRBD1. V gave up 5 bases and J gave up 2 bases; unmatched junction bases: 5. Germline V gene data show CDR1 as SEHNR and CDR2 as FQNEAQ (reference sequence). The CDR3 sequence is 14 residues long. The CDR3: CASSPRTGQETQYF. The CDR3 DNA sequence: TGTGCCAGCAGCCCCCGGACAGGACAAGAGACCCAGTACTTC.

This clone was counted only a few times. The rearrangement uses TRBV15 and TRBJ1-2; D might be TRBD1 (6 bases). V was cut by 5 bases and J by 2 bases, with 9 bases left in between. From germline, CDR1 is LNHNV and CDR2 YYDKDF (reference sequence). The CDR3 loop spans 13 amino acids. The CDR3 coding sequence is TGTGCCACCAGCCCGGGGGGCAACTATGGCTACACCTTC. Its protein product is CATSPGGNYGYTF.

This chain uses TRBV29-1 with TRBJ1-1, with no clear D. This CDR3 has 8 residues. Germline V gene lookup returns CDR1 SQVTM and CDR2 ANQGSEA. CDR3 DNA sequence: TGCGGGAGCACTGAAGCTTTCTTT. Translation gives CGSTEAFF. Based on the CDR3 plus reference TRBV29-1 and TRBJ1-1, the full variable domain is SAVISQKPSRDICQRGTSLTIQCQVDSQVTMMFWYRQQPGQSLTLIATANQGSEATYESGFVIDKFPISRPNLTFSTLTVSNMSPEDSSIYLCGSTEAFFGQGTRLTVV.

The chain has TRBV29-1 and TRBJ2-7; the D is unclear. The germline V gene encodes CDR1 SQVTM and CDR2 ANQGSEA. V gave up 4 bases and J gave up 3 bases, with 7 bases separating them. This CDR3 has 11 residues. CDR3 bases: TGCAGCGTTGGGGCACTCTACGAGCAGTACTTC. As protein: CSVGALYEQYF.

The J gene is TRBJ2-7, the V gene TRBV6-1, with TRBD2 identical over 7 bases. The CDR3 runs 14 residues. The trim removed 1 base at V and 1 base at J, leaving 1 base unmatched. Germline V lookup: CDR1 MNHNS, CDR2 SASEGT. CDR3 residues: CASSEGGGSYEQYF. CDR3 DNA: TGTGCCAGCAGTGAAGGGGGGGGATCCTACGAGCAGTACTTC.

This sequence joins TRBV5-4 and TRBJ1-1; TRBD1 aligns across 9 bases. This CDR3 contains 16 residues. With 3 bases clipped from V and 0 bases from J, the junction kept 6 bases outside the gene matches. Germline V lookup: CDR1 SGHNT, CDR2 YYREEE (reference sequence). The CDR3 coding sequence is TGTGCCAGCAGCTCGGGACAGGGAGTAATGAACACTGAAGCTTTCTTT. Translation gives CASSSGQGVMNTEAFF.

This chain connects TRBV2 to TRBJ2-1; D might be TRBD2 (6 bases). V was clipped by 5 bases and J by 5 bases, with 13 bases between them. This CDR3 has 14 amino acids. Germline values: CDR1 SNHLY, CDR2 FYNNEI. CDR3 coding DNA: TGTGCCAGCAGTTTGGGAGGAGGAAACAATGAGCAGTTCTTC. Its protein product is CASSLGGGNNEQFF.

The chain links TRBV7-6 to TRBJ2-7; D gene ambiguous. Trimming took 5 bases from V and 0 from J, leaving 5 bases between them. Germline V CDR1 and CDR2: SGHVS, FNYEAQ. The CDR3 contains 12 residues. The CDR3, as DNA: TGTGCCAGCAGCGCGAGCTCCTACGAGCAGTACTTC. This sequence encodes CASSASSYEQYF.

This sequence joins TRBV18 and TRBJ1-1, with D perhaps TRBD1 (5 bases). This CDR3 is 14 amino acids long. V was trimmed by 6 bases and J by 3 bases, leaving 14 bases between them. Germline CDR1 reads KGHSH; CDR2 reads LQKENI. The CDR3 is CASSSSGGDTEAFF. The CDR3 DNA reads TGTGCCAGCTCCAGCTCGGGAGGGGACACTGAAGCTTTCTTT.

In this sample, this clone turned up a few times. The V call is TRBV28, the J call TRBJ2-2, with a possible D match to TRBD2 (5 bases). The length of the CDR3 is 15 residues. Trimming removed 4 bases at V and 5 bases at J, with 14 bases between. In germline, CDR1 is MDHEN, CDR2 SYDVKM. The CDR3 sequence: CASSSPGAVTGELFF. Here the CDR3 DNA reads TGTGCCAGCAGTTCCCCCGGAGCGGTGACCGGGGAGCTGTTTTTT.